This TCR beta chain was recovered during a study of shared clonotypes between healthy human individuals. The study's findings and limits: Several donors held about 5% of naive CD4 clonotypes in common.

The V gene's germline CDR1 is MNHEY and CDR2 SVGAGI. The CDR3 consists of 14 residues. V was shortened by 0 bases and J by 4 bases, with 9 bases between the two germline ends. The material for each subset, its genomic DNA, was split evenly across several immunoSEQ plates. Replicate sorted-subset PCRs were loaded with approximately 200 ng DNA, 30,000 to 35,000 T cell genomes. Per the authors' pipeline: Owing to the provision of junction-only sequences devoid of quality scores by immunoSEQ, filtering differed. Measured with immunoSEQ multiplex PCR; TCRdb has only the in-frame clones, and not every one. That table gives V, J and clone size, and the DNA gave D and trimming. The repertoire holds around 1.9 million clones, with about 92% as singletons. For this clone: Antigen: not known.

CD45RO-negative, CCR7-selected cells formed the naive CD8 fraction, which excluded terminally differentiated effector memory CD45RA+ cells. This rearrangement joins TRBV6-5 to TRBJ1-2; D is uncertain. The sequencing input was naive CD8+ T cells from PBMCs. The origin of this receptor is a man between 18 and 35 years old in good health. Some clones in this sample may be carry-over from other donors' samples. DNA for the CDR3: TGTGCCAGCAGTTACTCGAGGGCCCCCTATGGCTACACCTTC. This sequence encodes CASSYSRAPYGYTF.